The entry below gives a single T cell receptor beta chain sequence along with its context. Antigen specificity is unknown. CDR1 is LNHDA and CDR2 is SQIVND in the germline V gene (reference sequence). CDR3 length: 16 amino acids. Trimming removed 3 bases from V and 0 bases from J, with 12 bases in between. The source of the sample is a study of T cell responses to AZD1222 COVID-19 vaccine. Overall study findings and caveats: In a largely white British group with more females than males, clonal diversity was possibly underestimated.

Here immunoSEQ multiplex PCR was the method, and the copy in TCRdb shows in-frame clones only, minus some. The data show nearly 200,000 clones, over 85% seen once. Material: peripheral blood, obtained 28 days after the second AZD1222 dose. The chain uses TRBV19 and TRBJ2-1, with D hard to call. This sequence originates from an adult who received the AZD1222 COVID-19 vaccine. The CDR3 reads CASSMFSASSYNEQFF. DNA for the CDR3: TGTGCCAGTAGTATGTTCTCGGCGAGCTCCTACAATGAGCAGTTCTTC.